The 21 T cell receptor beta chains below all came from one sample that was sequenced in a study of CD8+CD57+ T cells in acquired aplastic anemia. Genomic DNA, the template, was used for profiling of the TCR beta VDJ and CDR3. TCRdb ran MiXCR on the reads and lists one entry per CDR3 protein. The sample has some 150,000 distinct CDR3 sequences; roughly 48% are singletons. CD8+CD57+ cell expansion, shown by flow cytometry, had occurred in the patients selected for sequencing. The sequenced material came from sorted CD4+, CD8+, or CD8+CD57+ T cells (not recorded which) from PBMCs. Receptors were obtained from a human donor with aplastic anemia.

J is TRBJ2-7 and V is TRBV20-1; D gene ambiguous. CDR3 size: 18 residues. The germline V and J ends were trimmed by 0 bases and 7 bases, with 28 bases remaining between them. Germline V CDR1 and CDR2: DFQATT, SNEGSKA (reference sequence). The CDR3 DNA is TGCAGTGCTAGAGATTTGGCCGCCGGTAATATACAACCTCCAGAGCAGTACTTC. Its translation: CSARDLAAGNIQPPEQYF.

The V call is TRBV7-9, the J call TRBJ1-1; TRBD1 might be the D (5 bases). This CDR3 comprises 14 residues. Germline V gives CDR1 SEHNR, CDR2 FQNEAQ (reference sequence). Trimming took off 1 base at V and 5 bases at J, with 11 bases between the two ends. The CDR3 region has the DNA TGTGCCAGCAGCTTAGAGGCAGGGCGGACTGAAGCTTTCTTT. Translation gives CASSLEAGRTEAFF.

CDR3 nucleotide sequence: TGTGCCATCAGTGAGTCGGCAGGGGGTCTCTCTGGAAACACCATATATTTT. It yields the protein CAISESAGGLSGNTIYF. The rearrangement joins TRBV10-3 to TRBJ1-3, with 7 nucleotides matching TRBD1. Germline CDR1 reads ENHRY; CDR2 reads SYGVKD. V was pared by 0 bases and J by 0 bases, with 5 bases of the junction left unmatched. The CDR3 is 17 amino acids.

This clonotype was seen repeatedly, ten times or more. The chain is built from TRBV7-9 and TRBJ1-4; TRBD1 matches 9 bases. This CDR3 comprises 15 residues. Germline-derived CDR1 and CDR2 are SEHNR and FQNEAQ (reference sequence). Losses at the gene ends were 5 bases for V and 8 bases for J; bases not matched to a gene: 9. CDR3 nucleotide sequence: TGTGCCAGCAGCCCGTGGACAGGGGCAGAGGAAAAACTGTTTTTT. Amino acids: CASSPWTGAEEKLFF.

The gene calls are TRBV4-2 and TRBJ2-7; 11 nucleotides match TRBD1. The germline V gene encodes CDR1 LGHNA and CDR2 YNFKEQ. The CDR3 is made up of 16 amino acids. The ends lost 4 bases at V and 7 bases at J; junction bases unmatched: 12. The CDR3 sequence is CASSRIGTGGLGEQYF. CDR3 coding DNA: TGTGCCAGCAGCCGAATTGGGACAGGGGGTTTGGGGGAGCAGTACTTC.

This clonotype occurred a few times. The V gene is TRBV6-2 or TRBV6-3, the J gene TRBJ2-1; D is possibly TRBD2 (7 bases). This CDR3 region has 18 residues. CDR1 is MNHEY and CDR2 is SVGEGT in the germline V gene. With 0 bases removed from V and 3 bases from J, the gap between germline ends came to 18 bases. This chain's CDR3 is CASSYSWGGGGGYNEQFF. DNA of the CDR3: TGTGCCAGCAGTTACTCGTGGGGAGGAGGGGGGGGCTACAATGAGCAGTTCTTC.

This clonotype was observed a handful of times. The chain is built from TRBV7-9 and TRBJ2-5; unclear D gene. This CDR3 contains 12 residues. The V gene lost 5 bases and the J gene lost 5 bases, with 9 bases spanning the gap. Germline V CDR1 and CDR2: SEHNR, FQNEAQ (reference sequence). The CDR3 here is CASSLLGETQYF. The CDR3 region has the DNA TGTGCCAGCAGCCTACTCGGGGAGACCCAGTACTTC.

This clonotype was observed many times. V gene TRBV12-3 or TRBV12-4 combines with J gene TRBJ2-1; D is unclear. The CDR3 spans 13 residues. Trimming took off 3 bases at V and 3 bases at J, with 6 bases between the two ends. The CDR3 coding sequence is TGTGCCAGCAGTTTCGACAACTACAATGAGCAGTTCTTC. Its translation is CASSFDNYNEQFF.

The V and J genes are TRBV11-1 and TRBJ2-1; D is perhaps TRBD2 (5 bases). The CDR3 has 14 amino acids. The V gene lost 4 bases and the J gene lost 12 bases, with 19 bases spanning the gap. Germline V lookup: CDR1 SGHAT, CDR2 FQDESV (reference sequence). CDR3 amino acids: CASSSGPEGRWQFF. The CDR3 nucleotides are TGTGCCAGCAGCTCCGGACCTGAGGGTAGGTGGCAGTTCTTC.

The chain links TRBV5-1 to TRBJ1-4; D is perhaps TRBD1 (5 bases). The CDR3 contains 16 residues. V lost 0 bases and J lost 3, with 12 bases in between. The V gene's germline CDR1 is SGHRS and CDR2 YFSETQ. This CDR3 is CASSLAETASNEKLFF. The DNA of the CDR3 is TGCGCCAGCAGCTTGGCCGAGACAGCCTCTAATGAAAAACTGTTTTTT.

This clonotype was seen repeatedly, ten times or more. J is TRBJ1-2 and V is TRBV29-1; 7 bases match TRBD1. V gave up 0 bases and J gave up 8 bases; unmatched junction bases: 9. CDR3 size: 14 residues. Germline V lookup: CDR1 SQVTM, CDR2 ANQGSEA. In DNA, the CDR3 is TGCAGCGTTGAAGAGGGACAGATGCTTACAGGCTACACCTTC. Its protein product is CSVEEGQMLTGYTF.

This clonotype was recorded many times. The chain combines TRBV4-3 with TRBJ2-2; possibly TRBD1 for D (5 bases). CDR3 length equals 16 residues. V shed 1 base and J shed 5 bases, with 14 bases lying between them. The germline CDR1 and CDR2 sequences are LGHNA and YSLEER. As DNA, the CDR3 is TGCGCCAGCAGCCAAGGGGTACCGAAGGGGACCGGGGAGCTGTTTTTT. This sequence encodes CASSQGVPKGTGELFF.

J is TRBJ1-4 and V is TRBV15; maybe TRBD1 (5 bases). Per germline, CDR1 LNHNV and CDR2 YYDKDF (reference sequence). Trimming took 5 bases from V and 4 from J, leaving 8 bases between them. The CDR3 runs to 13 residues. The chain's CDR3 is CATSRDRNEKLFF. DNA of the CDR3: TGTGCCACCAGCCGGGACCGTAATGAAAAACTGTTTTTT.

This sequence joins TRBV3-1 and TRBJ1-4, with a tentative D call TRBD1 (6 bases). The V and J ends lost 0 bases and 7 bases respectively, with 12 bases between them. Germline loops: CDR1 LGHDT, CDR2 YNNKEL (reference sequence). The CDR3 extends over 15 amino acids. CDR3 residues: CASSQEGGGREKLFF. CDR3 nucleotides: TGTGCCAGCAGCCAAGAGGGAGGGGGTCGTGAAAAACTGTTTTTT.

The CDR3, as DNA: TGTGCCAGCACAGGGACAGGGTGCACCTTC. Its translation is CASTGTGCTF. The chain combines TRBV6-5 with TRBJ1-2, with 9 bases fitting TRBD1. The ends lost 7 bases at V and 13 bases at J; junction bases unmatched: 4. CDR1 is MNHEY, CDR2 SVGAGI, per germline. CDR3 size: 10 residues.

This clonotype was observed many times. The chain joins TRBV19 to TRBJ1-5, with a tentative D call TRBD1 (6 bases). The V end was cut by 0 bases, the J end by 3 bases, with 9 bases between. CDR3 size: 15 residues. Germline V lookup: CDR1 LNHDA, CDR2 SQIVND (reference sequence). CDR3 loop: CASSIEGGLNQPQHF. CDR3 nucleotide sequence: TGTGCCAGTAGTATAGAGGGGGGGCTCAATCAGCCCCAGCATTTT.

This clonotype has a count of ten or more. V is TRBV15 and J is TRBJ1-5, with D unresolved. V lost 4 bases to trimming and J lost 2 bases, with 15 bases between them. CDR1 and CDR2 (germline): LNHNV, YYDKDF (reference sequence). The CDR3 is 16 residues long. In DNA form, the CDR3 reads TGTGCCACCAGCAATAAGGAGACATGGGGCAATCAGCCCCAGCATTTT. Its translation: CATSNKETWGNQPQHF.

In its sample, this clonotype was seen many times. The chain uses TRBV19 and TRBJ2-1; D is undetermined. Trimming cost V 3 bases and J 9 bases, with 18 bases left between them. The CDR3 spans 15 residues. Germline CDR1 reads LNHDA; CDR2 reads SQIVND (reference sequence). The CDR3 is CASSMKGPPNSEQFF. The CDR3 DNA reads as TGTGCCAGTAGTATGAAAGGGCCCCCTAACAGTGAGCAGTTCTTC. The full variable domain, completed using reference TRBV19 and TRBJ2-1, is DGGITQSPKYLFRKEGQNVTLSCEQNLNHDAMYWYRQDPGQGLRLIYYSQIVNDFQKGDIAEGYSVSREKKESFPLTVTSAQKNPTAFYLCASSMKGPPNSEQFFGPGTRLTVL.

The V call is TRBV19, the J call TRBJ2-1; no clear D. Trimming took off 5 bases at V and 7 bases at J, with 6 bases between the two ends. This CDR3 contains 11 residues. Germline V gene sequence: CDR1 LNHDA, CDR2 SQIVND (reference sequence). The CDR3 bases are TGTGCCAGTAGTCGCAAGAATGAGCAGTTCTTC. Amino acids: CASSRKNEQFF.

The table lists this clonotype with many counts. V gene TRBV15 combines with J gene TRBJ2-7; 9 bases are shared with TRBD1. Looked up from germline, CDR1 is LNHNV and CDR2 is YYDKDF (reference sequence). CDR3 length: 14 residues. V was clipped by 3 bases and J by 2 bases; unmatched bases: 2. CDR3 nucleotides: TGTGCCACCAGCAGCGACAGGGGGACCTACGAGCAGTACTTC. This sequence encodes CATSSDRGTYEQYF.

The rearrangement uses TRBV2 and TRBJ2-1; TRBD2 matches at 10 bases. The length of the CDR3 is 14 residues. Trimming cost V 8 bases and J 4 bases; bases outside gene matches: 5. CDR1 is SNHLY and CDR2 is FYNNEI in the germline V gene. CDR3 loop: CASHPSGGYNEQFF. The DNA for the CDR3 is TGTGCCAGCCACCCTAGCGGGGGATACAATGAGCAGTTCTTC.